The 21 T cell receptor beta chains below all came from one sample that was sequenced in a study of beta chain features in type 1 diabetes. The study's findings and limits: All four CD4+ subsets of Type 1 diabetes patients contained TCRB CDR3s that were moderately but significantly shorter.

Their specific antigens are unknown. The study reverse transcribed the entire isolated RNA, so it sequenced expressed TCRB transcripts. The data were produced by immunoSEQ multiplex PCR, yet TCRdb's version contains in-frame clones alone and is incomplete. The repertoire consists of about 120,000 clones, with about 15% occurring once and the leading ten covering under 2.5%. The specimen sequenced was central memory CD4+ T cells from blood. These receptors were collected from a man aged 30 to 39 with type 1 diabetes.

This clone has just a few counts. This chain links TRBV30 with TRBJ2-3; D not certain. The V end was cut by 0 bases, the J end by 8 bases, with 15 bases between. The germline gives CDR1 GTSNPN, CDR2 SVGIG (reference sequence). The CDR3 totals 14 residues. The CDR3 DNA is TGTGCCTGGAGTGTTGGTCTTGGAGATCTTACGCAGTATTTT. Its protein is CAWSVGLGDLTQYF. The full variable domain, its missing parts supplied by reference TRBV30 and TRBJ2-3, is SQTIHQWPATLVQPVGSPLSLECTVEGTSNPNLYWYRQAAGRGLQLLFYSVGIGQISSEVPQNLSASRPQDRQFILSSKKLLLSDSGFYLCAWSVGLGDLTQYFGPGTRLTVL.

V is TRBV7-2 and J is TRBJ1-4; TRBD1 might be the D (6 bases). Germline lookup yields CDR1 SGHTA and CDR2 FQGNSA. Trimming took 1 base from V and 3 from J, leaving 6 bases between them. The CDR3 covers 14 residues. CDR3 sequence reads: CASSLGTANEKLFF. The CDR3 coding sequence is TGTGCCAGCAGCTTAGGGACAGCTAATGAAAAACTGTTTTTT.

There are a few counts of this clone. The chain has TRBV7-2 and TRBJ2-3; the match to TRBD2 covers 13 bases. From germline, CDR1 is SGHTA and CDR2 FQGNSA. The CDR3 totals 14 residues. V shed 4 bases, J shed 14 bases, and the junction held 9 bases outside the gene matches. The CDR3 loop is CASSYGLAGAKGYF. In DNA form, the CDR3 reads TGTGCCAGCAGCTACGGACTAGCGGGGGCCAAGGGGTATTTT.

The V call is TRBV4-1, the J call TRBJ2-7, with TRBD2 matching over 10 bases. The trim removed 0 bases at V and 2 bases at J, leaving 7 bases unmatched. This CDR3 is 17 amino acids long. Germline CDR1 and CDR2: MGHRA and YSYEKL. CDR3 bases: TGCGCCAGCAGCCAAGATCTGGATAGCGGGGGGACCTACGAGCAGTACTTC. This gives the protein CASSQDLDSGGTYEQYF.

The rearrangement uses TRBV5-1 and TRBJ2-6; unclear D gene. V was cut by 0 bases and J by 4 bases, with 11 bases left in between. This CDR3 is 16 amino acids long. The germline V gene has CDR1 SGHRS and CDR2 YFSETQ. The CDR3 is CASSLEWGAGANVLTF. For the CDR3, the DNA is TGCGCCAGCAGCTTGGAATGGGGTGCCGGGGCCAACGTCCTGACTTTC.

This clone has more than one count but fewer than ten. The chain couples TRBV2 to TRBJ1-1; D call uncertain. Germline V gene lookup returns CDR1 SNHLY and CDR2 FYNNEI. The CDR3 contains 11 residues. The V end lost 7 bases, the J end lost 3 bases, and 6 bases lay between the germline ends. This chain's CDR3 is CASTEYTEAFF. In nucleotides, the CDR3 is TGTGCCAGCACAGAATACACTGAAGCTTTCTTT.

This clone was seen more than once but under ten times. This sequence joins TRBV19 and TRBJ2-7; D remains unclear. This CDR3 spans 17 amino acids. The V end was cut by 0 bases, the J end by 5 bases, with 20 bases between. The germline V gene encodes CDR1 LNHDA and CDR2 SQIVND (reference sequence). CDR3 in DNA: TGTGCCAGTAGTATAGATCAAGGGCCGACTCCTGCACACGAGCAGTACTTC. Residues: CASSIDQGPTPAHEQYF.

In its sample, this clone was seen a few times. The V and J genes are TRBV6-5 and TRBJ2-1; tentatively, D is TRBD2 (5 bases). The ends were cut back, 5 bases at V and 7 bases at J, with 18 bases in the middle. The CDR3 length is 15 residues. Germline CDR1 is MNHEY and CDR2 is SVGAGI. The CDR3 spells CASSLTENLANEQFF. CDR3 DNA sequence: TGTGCCAGCAGTCTGACGGAGAATCTAGCTAATGAGCAGTTCTTC.

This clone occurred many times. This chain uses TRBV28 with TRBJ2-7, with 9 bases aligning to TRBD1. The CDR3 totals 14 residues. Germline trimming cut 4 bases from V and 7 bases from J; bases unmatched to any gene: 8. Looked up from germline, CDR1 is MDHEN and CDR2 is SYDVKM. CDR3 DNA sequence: TGTGCCAGCAGTTCCGGGACAGGGCGTCGAGAGCAGTACTTC. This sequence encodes CASSSGTGRREQYF. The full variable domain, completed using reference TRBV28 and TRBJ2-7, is DVKVTQSSRYLVKRTGEKVFLECVQDMDHENMFWYRQDPGLGLRLIYFSYDVKMKEKGDIPEGYSVSREKKERFSLILESASTNQTSMYLCASSSGTGRREQYFGPGTRLTVT.

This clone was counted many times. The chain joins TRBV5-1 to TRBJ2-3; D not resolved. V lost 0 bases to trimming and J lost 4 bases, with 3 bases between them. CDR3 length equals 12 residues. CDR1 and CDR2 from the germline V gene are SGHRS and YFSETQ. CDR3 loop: CASSLDADTQYF. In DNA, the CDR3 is TGCGCCAGCAGCTTGGACGCAGATACGCAGTATTTT.

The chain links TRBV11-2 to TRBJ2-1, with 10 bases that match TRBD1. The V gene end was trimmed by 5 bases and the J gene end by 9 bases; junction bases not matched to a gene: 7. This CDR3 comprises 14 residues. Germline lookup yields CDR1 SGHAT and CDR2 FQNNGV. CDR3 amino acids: CASSPNRDRGEQFF. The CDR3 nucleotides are TGTGCCAGCAGCCCAAACCGGGACAGGGGTGAGCAGTTCTTC.

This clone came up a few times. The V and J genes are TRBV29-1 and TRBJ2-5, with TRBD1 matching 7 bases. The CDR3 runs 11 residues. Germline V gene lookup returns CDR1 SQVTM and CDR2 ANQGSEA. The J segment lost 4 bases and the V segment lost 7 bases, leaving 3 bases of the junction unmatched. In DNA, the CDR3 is TGCAGCGCCCCAGGGGGAGAGACCCAGTACTTC. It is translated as CSAPGGETQYF.

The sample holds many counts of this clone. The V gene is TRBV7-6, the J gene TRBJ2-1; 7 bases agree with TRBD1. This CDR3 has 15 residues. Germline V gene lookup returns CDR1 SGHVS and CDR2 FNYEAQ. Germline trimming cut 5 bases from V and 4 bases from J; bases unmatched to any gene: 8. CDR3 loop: CASSRGQFPYNEQFF. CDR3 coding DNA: TGTGCCAGCAGCCGGGGACAGTTCCCTTACAATGAGCAGTTCTTC.

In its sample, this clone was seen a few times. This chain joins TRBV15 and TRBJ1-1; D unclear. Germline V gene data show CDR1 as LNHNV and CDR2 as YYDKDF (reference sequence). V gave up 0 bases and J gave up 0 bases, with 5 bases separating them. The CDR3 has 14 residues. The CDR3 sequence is CATSRDQVNTEAFF. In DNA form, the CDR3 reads TGTGCCACCAGCAGAGATCAAGTGAACACTGAAGCTTTCTTT.

The CDR3 bases are TGTGCCAGCAGCTTGGTTCAGGGGACTTCACCCCTCCACTTT. Its translation is CASSLVQGTSPLHF. This rearrangement joins TRBV5-8 to TRBJ1-6; weak D call: TRBD1 (6 bases). Germline loops: CDR1 SGHTS, CDR2 YDEGEE. V lost 0 bases and J lost 9, with 10 bases in between. The CDR3 is made up of 14 amino acids.

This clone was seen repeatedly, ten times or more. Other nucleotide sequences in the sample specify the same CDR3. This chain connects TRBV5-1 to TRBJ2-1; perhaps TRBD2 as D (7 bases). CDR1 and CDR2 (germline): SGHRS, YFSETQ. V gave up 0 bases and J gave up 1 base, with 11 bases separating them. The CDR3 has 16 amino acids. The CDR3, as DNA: TGCGCCAGCAGCTTGGTGGCGGGGGCGTCCTACAATGAGCAGTTCTTC. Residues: CASSLVAGASYNEQFF.

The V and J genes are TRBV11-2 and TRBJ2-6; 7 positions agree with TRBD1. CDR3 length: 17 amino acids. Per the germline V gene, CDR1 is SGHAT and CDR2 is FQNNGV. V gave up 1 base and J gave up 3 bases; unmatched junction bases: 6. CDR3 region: CASSLVTGPFGANVLTF. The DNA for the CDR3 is TGTGCCAGCAGCTTAGTGACAGGGCCCTTTGGGGCCAACGTCCTGACTTTC.

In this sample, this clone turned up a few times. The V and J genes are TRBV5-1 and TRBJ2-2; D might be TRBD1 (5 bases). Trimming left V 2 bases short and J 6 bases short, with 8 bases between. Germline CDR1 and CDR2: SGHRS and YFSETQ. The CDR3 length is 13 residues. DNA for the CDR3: TGCGCCAGCAGCTTCCAGGGTTCCGGGGAGCTGTTTTTT. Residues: CASSFQGSGELFF.

The CDR3 nucleotides read TGTGCCAGCAGCAAAGTCCTAAATCAAGAGACCCAGTACTTC. It is translated as CASSKVLNQETQYF. The gene calls are TRBV21-1 and TRBJ2-5; the table's D call, TRBD2, has no DNA check behind it. TRBV21-1 constitutes a pseudogene. This CDR3 spans 14 amino acids.

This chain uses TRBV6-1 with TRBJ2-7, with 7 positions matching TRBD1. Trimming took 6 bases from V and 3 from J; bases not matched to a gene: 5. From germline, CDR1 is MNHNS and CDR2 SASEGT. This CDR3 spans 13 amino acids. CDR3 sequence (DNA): TGTGCCAGCAGGGGACAGACCTACTACGAGCAGTACTTC. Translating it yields CASRGQTYYEQYF.

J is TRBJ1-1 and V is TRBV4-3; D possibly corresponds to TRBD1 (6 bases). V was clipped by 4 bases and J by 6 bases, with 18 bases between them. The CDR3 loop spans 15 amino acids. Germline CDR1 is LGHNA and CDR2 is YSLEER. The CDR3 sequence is CASSPTGMIRAEAFF. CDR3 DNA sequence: TGCGCCAGCAGCCCAACAGGGATGATACGGGCTGAAGCTTTCTTT.